These T cell receptor beta chains were read from a single sample in a study of beta chain features in type 1 diabetes. Sequencing used immunoSEQ multiplex PCR; TCRdb keeps in-frame clones, though not all of them. The sample has some 370,000 clones; over 8.5% are singletons. What was sequenced was central memory CD4+ T cells from blood. The source is a man aged 25 to 45 with type 1 diabetes. CDR3s include the opening cysteine and the closing phenylalanine or tryptophan. The order of the fields is J gene, clone size, V gene, D gene, CDR3 DNA, CDR3 protein. D genes are given only for firm matches. The size entry is marked missing in some rows and otherwise reads once, few, many or a size class.

>TRBJ2-7|few|TRBV29-1|-
TGCAGCGCCGGGACGACTGAGCAGTACTTC
CSAGTTEQYF
>TRBJ2-3|few|TRBV7-2|-
TGTGCCAGCAGCTCGGGCTATACGCAGTATTTT
CASSSGYTQYF
>TRBJ2-1|-|TRBV11-2|TRBD1
TGTGCCAGCAGCTTTCTGGCAGGGGGCTATGAGCAGTTCTTC
CASSFLAGGYEQFF
>TRBJ2-7|-|TRBV4-2|-
TGTGCCAGCAGCCAAGATAGAGGTCACTCCTACGAGCAGTACTTC
CASSQDRGHSYEQYF
>TRBJ1-2|few|TRBV27|-
TGTGCCAGCGGAGGGGAAATTAACTATGGCTACACCTTC
CASGGEINYGYTF
>TRBJ1-1|-|TRBV6-5|-
TGTGCCAGCAGTGAAGTGGGTAGGGGGACTGAAGCTTTCTTT
CASSEVGRGTEAFF
>TRBJ2-1|many|TRBV7-9|-
TGTGTAACTGGGCCCTACAATGAGCAGTTCTTC
CVTGPYNEQFF
>TRBJ1-2|few|TRBV29-1|-
TGCAGCGTTTCTGTGTCTGGCTACACCTTC
CSVSVSGYTF
>TRBJ1-2|few|TRBV9|TRBD1
TGTGCCAGCAGCCCTGGACAGGGGCAGGCGTTTGGCTACACCTTC
CASSPGQGQAFGYTF
>TRBJ2-3|few|TRBV5-6|-
TGTGCCAGCAGCTTGTCGCCGAGGGGTACGCAGTATTTT
CASSLSPRGTQYF
>TRBJ2-1|-|TRBV5-1|-
TGCGCCAGCAGCTTGGGCGATAGGCCTACCTACAATGAGCAGTTCTTC
CASSLGDRPTYNEQFF
>TRBJ2-3|few|TRBV4-3|TRBD2
TGCGCCAGCAGCCAAGGACTCGGCGGGAGTGGGGCAGATACGCAGTATTTT
CASSQGLGGSGADTQYF
>TRBJ2-5|few|TRBV4-3|TRBD2
TGCGCCAGCAGCCAATCCTCCCCCAGCGGGAGCCTCGGCTTCGAGACCCAGTACTTC
CASSQSSPSGSLGFETQYF
>TRBJ2-1|-|TRBV7-8|TRBD1
TGTGCCAGCAGCTTATCCACAGGGGACTACAATGAGCAGTTCTTC
CASSLSTGDYNEQFF
>TRBJ2-7|few|TRBV7-2|TRBD2
TGTGCCAGCAGCTTAATAGGGACGGGGGGCGAGCAGTACTTC
CASSLIGTGGEQYF
>TRBJ2-7|-|TRBV18|-
TGTGCCAGCTCACCACCCATCCGGGCGAGGTACGAGCAGTACTTC
CASSPPIRARYEQYF
>TRBJ2-3|few|TRBV7-9|-
TGTGCCAGCAGCTTAGCGCGGACGATAACAGATACGCAGTATTTT
CASSLARTITDTQYF
>TRBJ1-4|-|TRBV5-1|-
TGCGCCAGCAGCAAACAGGGTCCTAATGAAAAACTGTTTTTT
CASSKQGPNEKLFF